The sequence of this T cell receptor beta chain was determined in a study of blood T cell repertoires in COVID-19 (TCRdb year 2020). Concerning the study at large: Collaborator samples came from the United States, Italy and Spain and covered acute and convalescent phases of COVID-19. The prospective study material was composed of cDNA or gDNA derived from T cells, B-cell-depleted T cells, or PBMCs. The dataset comprised deeply sampled blood TCRbeta repertoires from subjects exposed to, actively infected with, or recovered from COVID-19. A freely available public database, intended as a resource for researchers studying the immune response to SARS-CoV-2, is where the repertoires were released. Where available, HLA class I and class II types were obtained from metadata supplied by the sample provider rather than from assay-based typing. The samples were drawn from two sources: the first 160 participants of the ongoing ImmuneRACE study, and over 950 subjects contributed by 6 global collaborators. Nearly every sample came with metadata listing a de-identified subject ID, COVID-19 status, age in years and sex.

Concerning this clone itself: Its binding antigen is unknown. No base-level quality is on record; no much larger clone is a single base apart.

Including cysteine and phenylalanine, the CDR3 has 14 amino acids. Left in the record is the CDR3 DNA by itself, 42 bases read in frame from the first base. CDR1 and CDR2, per the germline V gene, are SGHAT and FQNNGV. Relative to germline, V is 4 bases shorter and J is 5 bases shorter, with 11 bases between their ends. The research as a whole found: The quantity of clinical and demographic metadata differed by source and by participant and was supplied without curation.

One collaborating source in Seattle enrolled patients while the patients were actively infected and followed the patients over time throughout the course of disease. The collaborating institutions used their own protocols to collect whole blood in K2EDTA tubes. For TCRbeta analysis, collaborators shipped samples as frozen whole blood, isolated PBMCs, or DNA extracted from either of those sample types. TCRbeta CDR3 regions were amplified from genomic DNA using the immunoSEQ Assay, a bias-controlled multiplex PCR. The published analysis was carried out like this. Within the assay, amplification of reference gene primers was used to estimate how many nucleated cells each sample contained. To quantify the absolute abundance of each unique TCRbeta CDR3 rearrangement, sequence reads were collapsed and filtered. For each sample, productive Simpson clonality was calculated as the square root of Simpson's diversity index across productive rearrangements. This is the immuneACCESS table as TCRdb keeps it, with only in-frame sequences that have V and J called. A part of the clones is gone; compared with another copy, unresolved V genes explain less than half, and the rest is unexplained. V, J and clone size reflect that table, while D and trimming were determined from the DNA. The sample has about 130,000 clones on record, more than 75% of them singletons. 4.6% of the sample is taken by the ten largest.

The rearrangement joined TRBV11-2 to TRBJ2-2; TRBD1 might be the D gene, on 6 matching bases. This receptor was taken from a man aged 60 to 75 with COVID-19, enrolled during active disease. The sequenced sample consisted of peripheral blood. The CDR3 in this case is CASSYGRGTGELFF. The sequenced DNA is TGTGCCAGCAGCTATGGTAGGGGGACCGGGGAGCTGTTTTTT.